Listed below are T cell receptor beta chains from one sample, sequenced in a study of OX40 agonist ivuxolimab in advanced cancers. Profiled with immunoSEQ multiplex PCR; TCRdb holds only in-frame clones, not every one. Here the sample spans under 85,000 clones, more than 70% being singletons. The material was CD4+ or CD8+ T cells sorted from blood, obtained in a trial of the OX40 agonist ivuxolimab. The receptors come from an adult with an advanced solid tumor such as melanoma, head and neck, liver or kidney cancer. Each CDR3 is given with its conserved first and last residue. Each record gives: V gene, clone size, D gene, J gene, CDR3 protein, CDR3 DNA. A D gene is named only where the DNA matches it firmly. The size of a clone is reported for some rows only, either as once, few or many, or as a class for expanded clones.

TRBV18	few	NA	TRBJ2-2	CASSPPSTANTGELFF	TGTGCCAGCTCACCACCGAGTACGGCAAACACCGGGGAGCTGTTTTTT
TRBV15	NA	TRBD1	TRBJ1-5	CATSRVVGQGYQPQHF	TGTGCCACCAGCAGAGTTGTCGGACAGGGGTATCAGCCCCAGCATTTT
TRBV5-6	NA	NA	TRBJ1-3	CASSFGRSSGNTIYF	TGTGCCAGCAGCTTTGGAAGGTCCTCTGGAAACACCATATATTTT
TRBV4-3	NA	NA	TRBJ2-7	CASSQGTGDSYEQYF	TGCGCCAGCAGCCAGGGAACGGGGGACTCCTACGAGCAGTACTTC
TRBV18	NA	NA	TRBJ1-1	CASSPSQGTEAFF	TGTGCCAGCTCACCAAGCCAGGGGACTGAAGCTTTCTTT
TRBV5-4	once	NA	TRBJ1-1	CASSTEGRGTEAFF	TGTGCCAGCAGTACCGAGGGGCGCGGGACTGAAGCTTTCTTT
TRBV2	NA	NA	TRBJ1-4	CASSLRSSATNEKLFF	TGTGCCAGCAGTCTAAGGAGTTCTGCAACTAATGAAAAACTGTTTTTT
TRBV6-5	NA	NA	TRBJ2-1	CASSYSTEDEQFF	TGTGCCAGCAGTTACTCGACCGAGGATGAGCAGTTCTTC
TRBV9	NA	TRBD2	TRBJ2-3	CASSVEDGLGQWRRTDTQYF	TGTGCCAGCAGCGTAGAAGACGGACTAGGACAATGGAGGAGGACAGATACGCAGTATTTT
TRBV7-2	NA	NA	TRBJ2-1	CASSLTNEQFF	TGTGCCAGCAGCTTGACTAATGAGCAGTTCTTC
TRBV6-1	NA	TRBD1	TRBJ1-4	CASSAWTGGNEKLFF	TGTGCCAGCAGCGCTTGGACAGGGGGAAATGAAAAACTGTTTTTT
TRBV12-5	NA	NA	TRBJ1-1	CASGLEEETEAFF	TGTGCTAGTGGTTTGGAGGAAGAGACTGAAGCTTTCTTT
TRBV9	few	NA	TRBJ1-2	CASSLSGIPLYGYTF	TGTGCCAGCAGCCTTAGCGGGATTCCCCTTTATGGCTACACCTTC
TRBV15	NA	TRBD1	TRBJ2-7	CATSRDRGPYEQYF	TGTGCCACCAGCAGAGACAGGGGGCCGTACGAGCAGTACTTC
TRBV7-2	NA	NA	TRBJ1-5	CASSLAQPGAEPQHF	TGTGCCAGCAGCTTAGCGCAACCGGGGGCAGAGCCCCAGCATTTT
TRBV19	NA	TRBD1	TRBJ1-1	CASRYRGPDTEAFF	TGTGCCAGTAGGTACAGGGGGCCGGACACTGAAGCTTTCTTT
TRBV4-3	NA	NA	TRBJ2-3	CASSQETWGTILTDTQYF	TGCGCCAGCAGCCAAGAGACCTGGGGGACAATCCTCACAGATACGCAGTATTTT
TRBV5-5	NA	TRBD1	TRBJ2-7	CASSLRQGNEQYF	TGTGCCAGCAGCTTGCGACAGGGAAACGAGCAGTACTTC
TRBV6-5	NA	NA	TRBJ1-1	CASSYFLGTEAFF	TGTGCCAGCAGTTACTTCTTAGGCACTGAAGCTTTCTTT
TRBV6-6	NA	NA	TRBJ1-6	CASRGFPNSPLHF	TGTGCCAGCCGGGGGTTTCCTAATTCACCCCTCCACTTT
TRBV6-1	few	NA	TRBJ2-5	CASETGRQETQYF	TGTGCCAGCGAAACCGGGAGACAGGAGACCCAGTACTTC
TRBV4-3	few	NA	TRBJ2-4	CASSQAGQTGNIQYF	TGCGCCAGCAGCCAAGCTGGACAAACGGGAAACATTCAGTACTTC
TRBV14	NA	NA	TRBJ2-7	CASARQGGPYEQYF	TGTGCCAGCGCTAGACAGGGAGGCCCCTACGAGCAGTACTTC
TRBV7-6	NA	TRBD2	TRBJ2-5	CASSLAWTSGGARETQYF	TGTGCCAGCAGCTTAGCCTGGACTAGCGGGGGGGCCAGAGAGACCCAGTACTTC
TRBV29-1	NA	NA	TRBJ1-2	CSVDTRLTGYTF	TGCAGCGTTGACACAAGGTTAACTGGCTACACCTTC
TRBV14	NA	TRBD2	TRBJ2-1	CASSPLSGGAVNEQFF	TGTGCCAGCAGCCCACTGTCGGGGGGGGCGGTTAATGAGCAGTTCTTC
TRBV7-3	NA	TRBD1	TRBJ2-6	CASSFPGTGLGANVLTF	TGTGCCAGCAGCTTCCCCGGGACAGGGCTCGGGGCCAACGTCCTGACTTTC
TRBV5-1	NA	NA	TRBJ2-6	CASSLVGGSGANVLTF	TGCGCCAGCAGCTTGGTGGGAGGCTCTGGGGCCAACGTCCTGACTTTC
TRBV2	once	NA	TRBJ1-4	CASSGGGTNEKLFF	TGTGCCAGCAGTGGGGGGGGAACTAATGAAAAACTGTTTTTT
TRBV7-2	NA	NA	TRBJ1-2	CASSLGSHRSYTF	TGTGCCAGCAGCTTAGGGTCCCATCGCAGCTACACCTTC
TRBV7-3	few	NA	TRBJ2-2	CASSFRGVGSGELFF	TGTGCCAGCAGCTTCCGTGGCGTTGGGTCCGGGGAGCTGTTTTTT
TRBV18	NA	TRBD1	TRBJ2-1	CASSYRGNEQFF	TGTGCCAGCTCCTACAGGGGTAATGAGCAGTTCTTC
TRBV5-6	once	NA	TRBJ2-5	CASSQARRKYQETQYF	TGTGCCAGCAGCCAAGCTCGACGGAAGTACCAAGAGACCCAGTACTTC
TRBV6-1	NA	TRBD2	TRBJ2-3	CASSEGASGSTDTQYF	TGTGCCAGCAGTGAAGGGGCTAGCGGTAGCACAGATACGCAGTATTTT
TRBV10-3	NA	TRBD1	TRBJ1-2	CAISPGTGNYGYTF	TGTGCCATCAGTCCCGGGACAGGGAACTATGGCTACACCTTC
TRBV7-3	NA	TRBD1	TRBJ2-3	CASSSNRDSDTQYF	TGTGCCAGCAGCTCCAACCGGGACAGCGATACGCAGTATTTT
TRBV4-3	NA	NA	TRBJ2-7	CASSQSPNLLGASYEQYF	TGCGCCAGCAGCCAAAGTCCAAACTTACTAGGGGCGTCCTACGAGCAGTACTTC
TRBV5-1	NA	TRBD1	TRBJ1-5	CASRRGTDDQPQHF	TGCGCCAGCAGACGAGGGACAGACGATCAGCCCCAGCATTTT
TRBV7-2	NA	NA	TRBJ1-2	CASSLVPDTSYGYTF	TGTGCCAGCAGCTTAGTACCAGACACCTCCTATGGCTACACCTTC
TRBV7-2	NA	NA	TRBJ2-1	CASSPGTLNEQFF	TGTGCCAGCAGCCCCGGGACACTAAATGAGCAGTTCTTC
TRBV10-3	NA	NA	TRBJ2-5	CAISDRKETQYF	TGTGCCATCAGTGATAGGAAAGAGACCCAGTACTTC